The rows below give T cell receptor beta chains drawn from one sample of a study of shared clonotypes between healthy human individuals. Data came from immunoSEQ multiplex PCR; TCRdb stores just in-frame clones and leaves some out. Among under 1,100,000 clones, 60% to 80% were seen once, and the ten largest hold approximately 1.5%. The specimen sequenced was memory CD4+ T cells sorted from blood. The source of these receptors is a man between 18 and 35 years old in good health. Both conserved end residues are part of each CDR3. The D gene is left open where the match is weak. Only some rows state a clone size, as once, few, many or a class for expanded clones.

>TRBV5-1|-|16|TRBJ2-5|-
CASSPDGGRGVETQYF
TGCGCCAGCAGCCCCGATGGGGGCCGGGGAGTAGAGACCCAGTACTTC
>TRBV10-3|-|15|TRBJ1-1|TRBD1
CAISESRTGVTEAFF
TGTGCCATCAGTGAGTCGCGTACAGGGGTCACTGAAGCTTTCTTT
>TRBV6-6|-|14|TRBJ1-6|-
CASSYGASNSPLHF
TGTGCCAGCAGTTACGGGGCCTCTAATTCACCCCTCCACTTT
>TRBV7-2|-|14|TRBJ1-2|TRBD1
CASSSLGQGRGYTF
TGTGCCAGCAGCTCGCTCGGACAGGGACGCGGCTACACCTTC
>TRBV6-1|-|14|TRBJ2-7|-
CACKVDGARNEQYF
TGTGCCTGTAAGGTGGACGGCGCGAGGAACGAGCAGTACTTC
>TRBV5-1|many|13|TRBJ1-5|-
CASSLAFTQPQHF
TGCGCCAGCAGCTTGGCGTTTACTCAGCCCCAGCATTTT
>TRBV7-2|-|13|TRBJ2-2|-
CASSLALSGELFF
TGTGCCAGCAGCTTAGCGCTCTCCGGGGAGCTGTTTTTT
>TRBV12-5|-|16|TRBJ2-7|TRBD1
CASGFPGQGLSYEQYF
TGTGCTAGTGGCTTCCCGGGACAGGGCCTCTCCTACGAGCAGTACTTC
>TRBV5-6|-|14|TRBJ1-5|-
CASSSLYSNQPQHF
TGTGCCAGCAGCTCCTTATATAGCAATCAGCCCCAGCATTTT
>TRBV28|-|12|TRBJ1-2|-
CASSEGSYGYTF
TGTGCCAGCAGCGAAGGGAGCTATGGCTACACCTTC
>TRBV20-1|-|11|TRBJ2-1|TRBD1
CSASPGTGGFF
TGCAGTGCTAGTCCCGGGACAGGGGGTTTCTTC
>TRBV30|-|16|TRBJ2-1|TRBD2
CAWSVMTSGGAGEQFF
TGTGCCTGGAGTGTAATGACTAGCGGGGGGGCCGGAGAGCAGTTCTTC
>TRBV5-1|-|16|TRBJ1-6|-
CASSLEPQGTNSPLHF
TGCGCCAGCAGCTTGGAGCCTCAGGGGACAAATTCACCCCTCCACTTT
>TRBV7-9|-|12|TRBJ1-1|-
CASSSPGRDAFF
TGTGCCAGCAGCTCTCCGGGCAGGGATGCTTTCTTT
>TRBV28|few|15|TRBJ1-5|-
CASSLGRKGNQPQHF
TGTGCCAGCAGTTTAGGCAGGAAGGGCAATCAGCCCCAGCATTTT
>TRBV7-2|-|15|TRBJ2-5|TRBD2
CASRKGGRAAETQYF
TGTGCCAGCAGGAAGGGTGGGAGGGCCGCGGAGACCCAGTACTTC
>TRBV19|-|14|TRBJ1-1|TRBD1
CASSTTGTGLEAFF
TGTGCCAGTAGTACGACAGGGACCGGGCTTGAAGCTTTCTTT
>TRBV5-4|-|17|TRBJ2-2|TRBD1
CASSSTPDRVNTGELFF
TGTGCCAGCAGCTCCACCCCGGACAGGGTGAACACCGGGGAGCTGTTTTTT
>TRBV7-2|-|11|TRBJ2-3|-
CASGERDTQYF
TGTGCCAGCGGTGAGAGGGATACGCAGTATTTT
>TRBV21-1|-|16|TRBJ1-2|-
CASTLGEGMLLCGYTF
TGTGCCAGCACCCTAGGCGAGGGGATGCTACTGTGTGGCTACACCTTC
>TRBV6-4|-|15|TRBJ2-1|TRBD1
CASSAGTGGNSEQFF
TGTGCCAGCAGTGCCGGGACAGGGGGCAACAGTGAGCAGTTCTTC
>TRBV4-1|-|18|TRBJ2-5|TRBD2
CASSLSSGGAIGEKTQYF
TGCGCCAGCAGCCTTTCTAGCGGGGGGGCCATCGGAGAAAAGACCCAGTACTTC
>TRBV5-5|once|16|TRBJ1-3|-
CASSWEMTGGGNTIYF
TGTGCCAGCAGCTGGGAGATGACAGGCGGGGGAAACACCATATATTTT
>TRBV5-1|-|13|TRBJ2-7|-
CASSSAVTYEQYF
TGCGCCAGCAGCTCAGCGGTAACCTACGAGCAGTACTTC
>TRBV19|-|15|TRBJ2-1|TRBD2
CASSVAGLFYNEQFF
TGTGCCAGTAGTGTAGCGGGGCTCTTCTACAATGAGCAGTTCTTC
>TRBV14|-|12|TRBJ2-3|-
CASSQERVTQYF
TGTGCCAGCAGCCAAGAACGTGTTACGCAGTATTTT
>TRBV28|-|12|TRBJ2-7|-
CASRRGRYEQYF
TGTGCCAGCAGACGTGGACGGTACGAGCAGTACTTC
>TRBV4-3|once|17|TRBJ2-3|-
CASSQDETASFPDTQYF
TGCGCCAGCAGCCAAGATGAGACAGCAAGTTTCCCAGATACGCAGTATTTT
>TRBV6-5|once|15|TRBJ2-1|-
CASSLGLRVYNEQFF
TGTGCCAGCAGTTTGGGACTGCGAGTCTACAATGAGCAGTTCTTC
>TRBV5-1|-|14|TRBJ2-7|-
CASSLEWGNYEQYF
TGCGCCAGCAGCTTGGAATGGGGGAACTACGAGCAGTACTTC
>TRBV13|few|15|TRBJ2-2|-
CASSPATGNTGELFF
TGTGCCAGCAGCCCAGCGACAGGAAACACCGGGGAGCTGTTTTTT
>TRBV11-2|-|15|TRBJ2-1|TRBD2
CASSLERGGQNEQFF
TGTGCCAGCAGCTTAGAGCGGGGGGGCCAGAATGAGCAGTTCTTC
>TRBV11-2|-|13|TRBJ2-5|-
CASSSVVVETQYF
TGTGCCAGCAGCTCAGTGGTCGTGGAGACCCAGTACTTC
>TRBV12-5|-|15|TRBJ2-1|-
CASGLGQPGINEQFF
TGTGCTAGTGGATTAGGACAGCCAGGGATCAATGAGCAGTTCTTC
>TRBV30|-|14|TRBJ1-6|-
CAWSRGTSNSPLHF
TGTGCCTGGAGTAGGGGGACCTCAAATTCACCCCTCCACTTT
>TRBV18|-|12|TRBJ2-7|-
CASSPYNYEQYF
TGTGCCAGCTCACCATACAACTACGAGCAGTACTTC
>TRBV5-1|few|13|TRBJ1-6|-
CASSSTFGSPLHF
-
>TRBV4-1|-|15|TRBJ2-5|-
CASSQEIWPAETQYF
TGCGCCAGCAGCCAAGAAATTTGGCCGGCGGAGACCCAGTACTTC
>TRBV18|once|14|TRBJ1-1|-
CASSLGQFPPEAFF
TGTGCCAGCTCACTCGGACAGTTTCCCCCTGAAGCTTTCTTT
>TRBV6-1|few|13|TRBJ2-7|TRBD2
CASRRELRDEQYF
TGTGCCAGCAGGCGGGAGTTAAGGGACGAGCAGTACTTC
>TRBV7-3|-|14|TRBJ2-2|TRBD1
CASSPRQGTGELFF
TGTGCCAGCAGCCCCCGACAGGGAACCGGGGAGCTGTTTTTT
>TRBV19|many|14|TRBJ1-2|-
CASSEPGRNYGYTF
TGTGCCAGTAGTGAACCGGGACGGAACTATGGCTACACCTTC
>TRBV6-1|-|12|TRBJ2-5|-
CASSDVRATQYF
TGTGCCAGCAGTGATGTCAGGGCGACCCAGTACTTC
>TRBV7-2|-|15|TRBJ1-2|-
CASSLAGIANYGYTF
TGTGCCAGCAGCTTAGCGGGGATCGCTAACTATGGCTACACCTTC
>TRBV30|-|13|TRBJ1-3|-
CAWSKSSGNTIYF
TGTGCCTGGAGTAAAAGCTCTGGAAACACCATATATTTT
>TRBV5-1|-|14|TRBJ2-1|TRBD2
CASGGSGSYNEQFF
TGCGCCAGCGGCGGTAGCGGGTCTTACAATGAGCAGTTCTTC
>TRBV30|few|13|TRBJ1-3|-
CAWSQGYGNTIYF
TGTGCCTGGAGTCAGGGATATGGAAACACCATATATTTT
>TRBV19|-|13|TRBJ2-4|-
CASSTNWGDIQYF
TGTGCCAGTAGTACAAATTGGGGGGACATTCAGTACTTC
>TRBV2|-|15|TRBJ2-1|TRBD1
CASSPPGQGAAEQFF
TGTGCCAGCAGTCCCCCGGGACAGGGGGCCGCTGAGCAGTTCTTC
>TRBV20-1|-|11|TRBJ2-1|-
CSARELGREIF
TGCAGTGCTAGGGAACTAGGAAGAGAGATCTTC
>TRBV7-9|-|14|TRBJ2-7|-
CASSLDGGHDEQYF
TGTGCCAGCAGCCTAGATGGAGGGCACGACGAGCAGTACTTC
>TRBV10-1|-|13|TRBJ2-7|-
CASSMGNSYEQYF
TGCGCCAGCAGTATGGGAAACTCCTACGAGCAGTACTTC
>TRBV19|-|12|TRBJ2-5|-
CASSIGPGIQYF
TGTGCCAGTAGTATAGGACCAGGGATCCAGTACTTC
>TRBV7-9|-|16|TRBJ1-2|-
CASSLGGTEANYGYTF
TGTGCCAGCAGCTTGGGAGGGACTGAAGCTAACTATGGCTACACCTTC
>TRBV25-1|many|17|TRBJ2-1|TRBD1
CASSAQAGTGVHNEQFF
TGTGCCAGCAGTGCTCAAGCCGGGACAGGAGTACACAATGAGCAGTTCTTC